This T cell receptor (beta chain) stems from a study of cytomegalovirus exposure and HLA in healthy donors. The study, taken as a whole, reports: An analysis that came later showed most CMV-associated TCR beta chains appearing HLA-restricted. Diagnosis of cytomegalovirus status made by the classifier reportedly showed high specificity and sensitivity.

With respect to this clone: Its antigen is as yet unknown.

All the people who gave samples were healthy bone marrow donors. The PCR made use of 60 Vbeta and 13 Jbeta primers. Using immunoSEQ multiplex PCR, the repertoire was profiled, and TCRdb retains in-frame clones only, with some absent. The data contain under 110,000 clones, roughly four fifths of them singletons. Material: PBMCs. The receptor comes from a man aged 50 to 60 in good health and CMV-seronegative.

The CDR3 DNA reads as TGTGCCAGCAGTTACTCCCGGGACAGGGCTGTTTATGGCTACACCTTC. Translating gives CASSYSRDRAVYGYTF. The rearrangement uses TRBV6-5 and TRBJ1-2; 9 bases match TRBD1. V lost 0 bases and J lost 5; bases outside the gene matches: 7. The germline CDR1 and CDR2 sequences are MNHEY and SVGAGI. The CDR3 spans 16 residues.